The source of this T cell receptor beta chain is a study of blood T cell repertoires in COVID-19. About the study: The origin of the acute and convalescent COVID-19 samples was the United States, Italy and Spain. PBMCs, B-cell-depleted T cells, or T cells were the source of the cDNA or gDNA that made up the material.

Germline V gives CDR1 MNHEY, CDR2 SMNVEV (reference sequence). J lost 5 bases, V lost 2 bases, and 4 bases had no gene match. This CDR3 comprises 14 residues. In the original workflow: Reference gene primer amplification gave estimated nucleated cell counts. Assay: immunoSEQ multiplex PCR; the TCRdb copy retains only in-frame clones and omits some. The DNA gave D and trimming, while V, J and clone size come from that table. Here the sample spans about 170,000 clones, roughly 85% being singletons. V is TRBV27 and J is TRBJ2-7; 9 bases are shared with TRBD2. The sequence derives from a woman older than 75 with acute or convalescent COVID-19. The specimen was peripheral blood. The CDR3 nucleotides read TGTGCCAGCAGTTTACGACTAGCGGCCCACGAGCAGTACTTC. This encodes CASSLRLAAHEQYF.